One and the same sample provided the 17 T cell receptor beta chains below, sequenced in a study of blood T cell repertoires in COVID-19. Clones were sequenced by immunoSEQ multiplex PCR, and TCRdb holds only the in-frame ones, with some missing. The sample shows tens of thousands of clones, over 70% of them seen only once. Sequences were obtained from peripheral blood. These receptors all stem from a woman aged 70 to 79 with acute or convalescent COVID-19.

The chain uses TRBV6-5 and TRBJ1-2; TRBD1 might be the D (5 bases). Germline lookup yields CDR1 MNHEY and CDR2 SVGAGI. The V gene lost 8 bases and the J gene lost 4 bases, with 17 bases spanning the gap. The CDR3 contains 14 residues. DNA for the CDR3: TGTGCCAGCCGCCGGGGGGAGACTGTCTATGGCTACACCTTC. Its translation is CASRRGETVYGYTF.

This clone has more than one count but fewer than ten. No conserved phenylalanine or tryptophan is present at the end of the CDR3, so a read error is the likely explanation. The limits of the CDR3 on the DNA are not certain, so only TCRdb's listed CDR3 is given. CDR3 amino acids: CASPVGSS. The V gene is TRBV12-3 or TRBV12-4, the J gene TRBJ1-1. Counting both end residues, the CDR3 totals 8 amino acids.

The chain combines TRBV6-6 with TRBJ1-1, with a tentative D call TRBD1 (6 bases). The V gene's germline CDR1 is MNHNY and CDR2 SVGAGI (reference sequence). The CDR3 consists of 13 residues. V dropped 5 bases and J dropped 10 bases, with 17 bases sitting between them. CDR3 sequence reads: CASSRLQGPGAFF. The CDR3 DNA sequence: TGTGCCAGCAGTCGACTCCAGGGGCCCGGAGCTTTCTTT.

This chain links TRBV19 with TRBJ1-1; maybe TRBD1 (6 bases). The CDR3 contains 14 residues. Germline V gene sequence: CDR1 LNHDA, CDR2 SQIVND (reference sequence). Trimming pared 10 bases from V and 0 bases from J, leaving 15 bases between. The DNA of the CDR3 is TGTGCCACCCAACAGGGCTTCATGAACACTGAAGCTTTCTTT. Protein: CATQQGFMNTEAFF.

This clone was seen only a few times. The chain has TRBV5-4 and TRBJ2-5; 9 positions agree with TRBD2. The length of the CDR3 is 13 residues. J was trimmed by 12 bases and V by 10 bases; bases with no gene match: 16. CDR1 is SGHNT, CDR2 YYREEE, per germline (reference sequence). In DNA, the CDR3 is TGTGCCGGCCAATGGTCTAGCGGGACCCCGGAGTACTTC. Its translation is CAGQWSSGTPEYF.

V and J are TRBV5-6 and TRBJ1-2; TRBD1 is a possible D gene (6 bases). CDR1 is SGHDT and CDR2 is YYEEEE in the germline V gene. V was clipped by 2 bases and J by 5 bases, with 13 bases between them. This CDR3 is 14 amino acids long. CDR3 in DNA: TGTGCCAGCAGCTTTAACCCAGGGGAATATGGCTACACCTTC. As protein: CASSFNPGEYGYTF.

The V call is TRBV7-8, the J call TRBJ1-1, with 7 bases identical to TRBD1. This CDR3 has 13 amino acids. The ends lost 10 bases at V and 0 bases at J; junction bases unmatched: 5. In germline, CDR1 is SGHVS, CDR2 FQNEAQ. CDR3 in DNA: TGTGCCACCTCGGGACAGATGAACACTGAAGCTTTCTTT. Its translation is CATSGQMNTEAFF.

The chain combines TRBV11-2 with TRBJ1-6, with D possibly being TRBD1 (5 bases). Per the germline V gene, CDR1 is SGHAT and CDR2 is FQNNGV. This CDR3 has 14 amino acids. The V end lost 0 bases, the J end lost 9 bases, and 9 bases lay between the germline ends. The CDR3 loop reads CASSLDRVGSPLHF. DNA of the CDR3: TGTGCCAGCAGCTTAGACAGGGTGGGTTCACCCCTCCACTTT.

The rearrangement uses TRBV7-6 and TRBJ1-1; D gene uncertain. There are 13 residues in the CDR3. Trimming took off 1 base at V and 1 base at J, with 4 bases between the two ends. CDR1 and CDR2 from the germline V gene are SGHVS and FNYEAQ. This chain's CDR3 is CASSLDSNTEAFF. In DNA form, the CDR3 reads TGTGCCAGCAGCTTAGACTCGAACACTGAAGCTTTCTTT.

This clone was observed once. The CDR3 DNA is TGTGCCAGCAGTTACGGGTCAGGGTCTTGGGAGCAGTACTTC. Amino acid sequence: CASSYGSGSWEQYF. This chain uses TRBV6-5 with TRBJ2-7; D is possibly TRBD1 (5 bases). CDR1 and CDR2 (germline): MNHEY, SVGAGI. The CDR3 length is 14 residues. The V and J ends lost 2 bases and 7 bases respectively, with 15 bases between them.

This clone was seen at least ten times. This chain joins TRBV6-4 and TRBJ1-2, with a possible D match to TRBD1 (6 bases). V lost 6 bases, J lost 3 bases, and 8 bases lay in between. The CDR3 loop spans 12 amino acids. Germline assignment: CDR1 MRHNA and CDR2 SNTAGT. CDR3 in amino acids: CASRDSHYGYTF. The DNA for the CDR3 is TGTGCCAGCAGGGACAGCCACTATGGCTACACCTTC.

This clone was counted only a few times. This sequence joins TRBV14 and TRBJ1-1, with D possibly matching TRBD1 (5 bases). V shed 0 bases and J shed 8 bases, with 16 bases lying between them. Germline assignment: CDR1 SGHDN and CDR2 FVKESK. There are 15 residues in the CDR3. The chain's CDR3 is CASSQDRRGRAEAFF. The CDR3 coding sequence is TGTGCCAGCAGCCAAGATCGGCGGGGACGGGCAGAAGCTTTCTTT.

This sequence joins TRBV4-1 and TRBJ1-1; the D gene is possibly TRBD1 (6 bases). Germline assignment: CDR1 MGHRA and CDR2 YSYEKL. The CDR3 has 14 residues. Trimming removed 5 bases from V and 3 bases from J, with 13 bases in between. CDR3 coding DNA: TGCGCCAGCAGCTTAGGGGGGGGCGACACTGAAGCTTTCTTT. This translates into CASSLGGGDTEAFF.

This chain uses TRBV3-1 (or the pseudogene TRBV3-2) with TRBJ1-3, with unresolved D. V gave up 4 bases and J gave up 0 bases, with 10 bases separating them. The CDR3 extends over 15 amino acids. Germline V lookup: CDR1 LGHDT, CDR2 YNNKEL (reference sequence). CDR3 residues: CASSPTHSSGNTIYF. The DNA of the CDR3 is TGTGCCAGCAGCCCCACTCACAGCTCTGGAAACACCATATATTTT.

This clone was counted a single time. The chain combines TRBV24-1 with TRBJ2-2, with D perhaps TRBD1 (6 bases). V dropped 5 bases and J dropped 3 bases, with 18 bases sitting between them. The CDR3 is 17 amino acids. The germline V gene encodes CDR1 KGHDR and CDR2 SFDVKD. CDR3 DNA sequence: TGTGCCACCAGTGCGACCTTTACAGGGAAGCACACCGGGGAGCTGTTTTTT. This translates into CATSATFTGKHTGELFF.

V usage is TRBV7-8 and J usage is TRBJ1-1; TRBD1 aligns across 7 bases. Germline CDR1 SGHVS, CDR2 FQNEAQ. Trimming removed 4 bases from V and 6 bases from J; junction bases left unmatched: 11. The length of the CDR3 is 15 residues. Here the CDR3 reads CASSSRQGPAAEAFF. The DNA for the CDR3 is TGTGCCAGCAGCTCCAGACAGGGTCCGGCGGCTGAAGCTTTCTTT.

The chain has TRBV4-1 and TRBJ2-7; D gene unclear. V was shortened by 4 bases and J by 5 bases, with 18 bases between the two germline ends. Germline V gene lookup returns CDR1 MGHRA and CDR2 YSYEKL. The CDR3 sequence is 15 residues long. CDR3 sequence: CASSRGLQGRNEQYV. Written as DNA, the CDR3 is TGCGCCAGCAGCCGCGGTTTACAAGGAAGGAACGAGCAGTACGTC.